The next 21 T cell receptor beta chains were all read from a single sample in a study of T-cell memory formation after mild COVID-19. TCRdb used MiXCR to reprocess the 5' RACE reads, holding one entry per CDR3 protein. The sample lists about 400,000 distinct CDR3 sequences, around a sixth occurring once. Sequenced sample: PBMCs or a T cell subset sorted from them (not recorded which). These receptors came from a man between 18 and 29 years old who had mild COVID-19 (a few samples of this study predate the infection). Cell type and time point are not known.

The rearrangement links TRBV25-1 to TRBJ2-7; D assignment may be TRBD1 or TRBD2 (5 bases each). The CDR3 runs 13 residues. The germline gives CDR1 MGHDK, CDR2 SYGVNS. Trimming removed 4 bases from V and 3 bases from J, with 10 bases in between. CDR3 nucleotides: TGTGCCAGCAGTGGGGACGTCGGCTACGAGCAGTACTTC. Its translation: CASSGDVGYEQYF.

This chain's CDR3 is CASSLESTSGAQFF. In DNA form, the CDR3 reads TGTGCCAGCAGTTTAGAATCGACTAGCGGGGCGCAGTTCTTC. V usage is TRBV12-3 or TRBV12-4 and J usage is TRBJ2-1, with 11 bases fitting TRBD2. With V trimmed by 1 base and J by 12 bases, 5 bases remained unmatched. This CDR3 is 14 amino acids long.

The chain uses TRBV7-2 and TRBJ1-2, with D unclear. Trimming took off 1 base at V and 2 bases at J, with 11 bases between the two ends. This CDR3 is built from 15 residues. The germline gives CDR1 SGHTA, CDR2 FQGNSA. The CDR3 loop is CASSLEGGTNYGYTF. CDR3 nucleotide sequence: TGTGCCAGCAGCTTAGAGGGAGGAACCAACTATGGCTACACCTTC.

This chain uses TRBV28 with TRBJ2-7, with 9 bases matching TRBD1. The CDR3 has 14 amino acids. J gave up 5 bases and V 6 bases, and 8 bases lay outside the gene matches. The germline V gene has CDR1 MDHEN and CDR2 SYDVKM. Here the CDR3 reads CASRTGTGKDEQYV. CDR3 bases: TGTGCCAGCAGGACCGGGACAGGGAAGGACGAGCAGTACGTC.

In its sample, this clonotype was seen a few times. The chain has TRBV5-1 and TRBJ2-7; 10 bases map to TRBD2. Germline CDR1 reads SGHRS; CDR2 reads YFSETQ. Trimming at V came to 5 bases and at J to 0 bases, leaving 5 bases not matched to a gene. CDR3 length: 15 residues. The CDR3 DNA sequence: TGCGCCAGCAGTCCAGCGGGGGGGCTCTCCTACGAGCAGTACTTC. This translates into CASSPAGGLSYEQYF. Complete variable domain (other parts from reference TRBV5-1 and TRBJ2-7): KAGVTQTPRYLIKTRGQQVTLSCSPISGHRSVSWYQQTPGQGLQFLFEYFSETQRNKGNFPGRFSGRQFSNSRSEMNVSTLELGDSALYLCASSPAGGLSYEQYFGPGTRLTVT.

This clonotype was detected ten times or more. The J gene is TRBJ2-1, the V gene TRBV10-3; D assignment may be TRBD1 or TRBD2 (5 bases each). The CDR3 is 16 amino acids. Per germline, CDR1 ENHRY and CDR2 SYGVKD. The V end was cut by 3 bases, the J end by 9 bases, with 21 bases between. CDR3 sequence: CAISERSPREGLEQFF. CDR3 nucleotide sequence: TGTGCCATCAGTGAAAGGTCCCCCCGTGAGGGGCTTGAGCAGTTCTTC.

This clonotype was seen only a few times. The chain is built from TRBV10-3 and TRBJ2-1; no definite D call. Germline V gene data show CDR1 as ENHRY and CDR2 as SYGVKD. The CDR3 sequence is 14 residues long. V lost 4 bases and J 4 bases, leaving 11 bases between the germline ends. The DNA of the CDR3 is TGTGCCATCAGTGGCGCCAGAGAGTACAATGAGCAGTTCTTC. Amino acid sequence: CAISGAREYNEQFF.

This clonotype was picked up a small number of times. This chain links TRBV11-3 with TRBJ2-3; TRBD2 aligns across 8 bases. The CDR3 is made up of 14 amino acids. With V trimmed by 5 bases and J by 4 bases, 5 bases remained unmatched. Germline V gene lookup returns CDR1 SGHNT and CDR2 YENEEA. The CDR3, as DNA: TGTGCCAGCAGCCGGGGGGGCCAGGCAGATACGCAGTATTTT. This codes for CASSRGGQADTQYF.

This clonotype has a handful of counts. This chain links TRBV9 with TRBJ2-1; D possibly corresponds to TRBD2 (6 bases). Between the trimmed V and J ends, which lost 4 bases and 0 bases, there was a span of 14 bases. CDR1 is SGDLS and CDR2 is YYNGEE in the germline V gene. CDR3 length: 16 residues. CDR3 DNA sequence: TGTGCCAGCAGCACCCGGGGACTGAGCTCCTACAATGAGCAGTTCTTC. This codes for CASSTRGLSSYNEQFF.

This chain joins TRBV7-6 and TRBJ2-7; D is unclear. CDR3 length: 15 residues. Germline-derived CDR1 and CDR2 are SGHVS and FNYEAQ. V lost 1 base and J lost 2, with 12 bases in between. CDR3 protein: CASSLGAGRTYEQYF. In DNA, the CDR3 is TGTGCCAGCAGCTTAGGGGCAGGACGAACCTACGAGCAGTACTTC.

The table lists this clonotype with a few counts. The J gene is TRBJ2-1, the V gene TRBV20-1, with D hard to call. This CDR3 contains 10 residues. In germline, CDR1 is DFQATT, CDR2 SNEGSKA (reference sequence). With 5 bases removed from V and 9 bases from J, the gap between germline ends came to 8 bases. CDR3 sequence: CSAPVPEQFF. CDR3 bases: TGCAGTGCTCCCGTGCCTGAGCAGTTCTTC.

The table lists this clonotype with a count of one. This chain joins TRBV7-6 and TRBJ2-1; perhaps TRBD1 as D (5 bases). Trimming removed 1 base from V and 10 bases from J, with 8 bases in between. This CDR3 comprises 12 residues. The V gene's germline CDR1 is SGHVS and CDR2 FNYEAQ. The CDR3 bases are TGTGCCAGCAGCTTAGTAGGGGCAGAGCAGTTCTTC. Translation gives CASSLVGAEQFF.

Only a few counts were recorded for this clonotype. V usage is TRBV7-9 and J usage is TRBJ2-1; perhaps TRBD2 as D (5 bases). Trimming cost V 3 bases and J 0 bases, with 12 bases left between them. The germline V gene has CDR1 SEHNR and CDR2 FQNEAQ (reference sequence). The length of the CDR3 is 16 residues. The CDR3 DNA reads TGTGCCAGCAGCTTGGTAGGCGGACTCTCCTACAATGAGCAGTTCTTC. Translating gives CASSLVGGLSYNEQFF. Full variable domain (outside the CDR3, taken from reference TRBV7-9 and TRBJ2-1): DTGVSQNPRHKITKRGQNVTFRCDPISEHNRLYWYRQTLGQGPEFLTYFQNEAQLEKSRLLSDRFSAERPKGSFSTLEIQRTEQGDSAMYLCASSLVGGLSYNEQFFGPGTRLTVL.

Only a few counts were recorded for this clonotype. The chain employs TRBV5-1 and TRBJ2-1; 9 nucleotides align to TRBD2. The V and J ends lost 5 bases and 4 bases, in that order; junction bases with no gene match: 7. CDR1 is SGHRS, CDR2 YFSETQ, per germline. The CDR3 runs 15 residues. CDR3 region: CASRRLAGLYNEQFF. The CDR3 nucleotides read TGCGCCAGCAGGCGTCTAGCGGGGCTATACAATGAGCAGTTCTTC.

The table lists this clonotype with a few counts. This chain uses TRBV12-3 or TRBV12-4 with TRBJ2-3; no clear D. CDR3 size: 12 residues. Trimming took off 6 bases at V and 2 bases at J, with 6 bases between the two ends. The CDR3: CASRASTDTQYF. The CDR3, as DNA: TGTGCCAGCAGAGCTTCCACAGATACGCAGTATTTT.

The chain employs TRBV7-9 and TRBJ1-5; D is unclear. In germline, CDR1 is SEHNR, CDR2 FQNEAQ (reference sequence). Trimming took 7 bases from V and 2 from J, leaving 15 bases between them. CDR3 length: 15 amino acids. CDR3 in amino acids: CASTPLGIGNQPQHF. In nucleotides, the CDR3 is TGTGCCAGCACCCCGCTGGGGATCGGCAATCAGCCCCAGCATTTT. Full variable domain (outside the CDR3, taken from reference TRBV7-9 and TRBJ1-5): DTGVSQNPRHKITKRGQNVTFRCDPISEHNRLYWYRQTLGQGPEFLTYFQNEAQLEKSRLLSDRFSAERPKGSFSTLEIQRTEQGDSAMYLCASTPLGIGNQPQHFGDGTRLSIL.

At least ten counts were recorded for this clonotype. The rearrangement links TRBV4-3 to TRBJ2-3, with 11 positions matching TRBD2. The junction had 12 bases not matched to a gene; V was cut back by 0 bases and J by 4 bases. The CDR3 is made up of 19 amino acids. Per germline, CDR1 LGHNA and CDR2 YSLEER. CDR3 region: CASSQDRRASGGWADTQYF. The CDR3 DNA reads TGCGCCAGCAGCCAAGATCGGAGGGCTAGCGGGGGGTGGGCAGATACGCAGTATTTT.

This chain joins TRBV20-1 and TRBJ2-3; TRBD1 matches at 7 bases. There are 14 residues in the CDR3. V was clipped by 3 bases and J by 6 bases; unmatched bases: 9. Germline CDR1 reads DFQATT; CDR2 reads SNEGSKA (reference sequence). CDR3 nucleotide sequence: TGCAGTGCTAGGGATAACAGGGGTCGGGATACGCAGTATTTT. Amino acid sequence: CSARDNRGRDTQYF.

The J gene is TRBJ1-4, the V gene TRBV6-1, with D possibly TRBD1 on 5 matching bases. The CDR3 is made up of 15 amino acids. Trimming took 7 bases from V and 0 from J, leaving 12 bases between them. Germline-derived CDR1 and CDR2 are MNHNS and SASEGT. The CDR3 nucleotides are TGTGCCAGCACCCTGCGGGGGGCAACTAATGAAAAACTGTTTTTT. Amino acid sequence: CASTLRGATNEKLFF.

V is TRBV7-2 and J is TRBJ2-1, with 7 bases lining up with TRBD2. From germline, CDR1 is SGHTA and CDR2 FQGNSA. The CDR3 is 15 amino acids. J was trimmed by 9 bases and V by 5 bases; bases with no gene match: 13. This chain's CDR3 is CASSRREEGVGEQFF. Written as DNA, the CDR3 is TGTGCCAGCAGCCGCCGGGAGGAGGGAGTAGGTGAGCAGTTCTTC.

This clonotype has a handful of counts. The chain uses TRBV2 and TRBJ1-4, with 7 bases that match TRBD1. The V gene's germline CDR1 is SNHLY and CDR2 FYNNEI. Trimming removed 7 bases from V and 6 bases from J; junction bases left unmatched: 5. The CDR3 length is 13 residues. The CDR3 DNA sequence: TGTGCCAGCAAGCTCGACAGGGATGAAAAACTGTTTTTT. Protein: CASKLDRDEKLFF.